This entry lists 28 T cell receptor beta chains sequenced from one sample in a study of Ad26.COV2.S vaccination and SARS-CoV-2 variants. TCRdb keeps only in-frame clones here, not all; method: immunoSEQ multiplex PCR. The sample gives 97,000 or so clones, roughly 80% of which show up once; 15% to 20% is in the top ten. Sequencing used peripheral blood, obtained after recovery from COVID-19. The origin of the receptors is a human donor who had recovered from COVID-19.

This sequence joins TRBV10-3 and TRBJ2-7; no definite D call. Germline V gives CDR1 ENHRY, CDR2 SYGVKD. Trimming shortened V by 0 bases and J by 0 bases, and 9 bases separated the two germline ends. The CDR3 totals 15 residues. CDR3 amino acids: CAISESAFSSYEQYF. The CDR3, as DNA: TGTGCCATCAGTGAGTCGGCTTTTAGCTCCTACGAGCAGTACTTC.

CDR3 protein: CASRCGGVIEQYF. The CDR3 DNA is TGTGCAAGTCGCTGTGGGGGGGTCATCGAGCAGTACTTC. The V gene is TRBV12-2, the J gene TRBJ2-7; the table's D call of TRBD2 was not tested on the DNA. TRBV12-2 counts as a pseudogene. This CDR3 is built from 13 residues.

This sequence joins TRBV20-1 and TRBJ2-1; 8 nucleotides match TRBD1. The length of the CDR3 is 11 residues. CDR1 and CDR2 from the germline V gene are DFQATT and SNEGSKA (reference sequence). V shed 7 bases, J shed 13 bases, and the junction held 9 bases outside the gene matches. The CDR3 region is CSVEQGGLQFF. The CDR3 nucleotides read TGCAGTGTTGAACAGGGGGGACTCCAGTTCTTC.

The table lists this clone with a count of one. The chain joins TRBV30 to TRBJ2-6; D is uncertain. Trimming cost V 0 bases and J 0 bases, with 9 bases left between them. In germline, CDR1 is GTSNPN, CDR2 SVGIG (reference sequence). This CDR3 region has 16 residues. The CDR3 region has the DNA TGTGCCTGGAGTGTGAAAGAGAGCTCTGGGGCCAACGTCCTGACTTTC. Its protein is CAWSVKESSGANVLTF. Variable domain in full (rest from reference TRBV30 and TRBJ2-6): SQTIHQWPATLVQPVGSPLSLECTVEGTSNPNLYWYRQAAGRGLQLLFYSVGIGQISSEVPQNLSASRPQDRQFILSSKKLLLSDSGFYLCAWSVKESSGANVLTFGAGSRLTVL.

The V and J genes are TRBV6-1 and TRBJ1-5; 12 bases map to TRBD1. V dropped 2 bases and J dropped 6; count of bases not matched to a gene: 5. This CDR3 comprises 16 residues. Germline V CDR1 and CDR2: MNHNS, SASEGT. CDR3 DNA sequence: TGTGCCAGCAGTGAATGGGGGACAGGGGGCCGTCAGCCCCAGCATTTT. As protein: CASSEWGTGGRQPQHF.

J is TRBJ1-1 and V is TRBV6-5; unclear D gene. The CDR3 has 14 amino acids. The V gene lost 0 bases and the J gene lost 0 bases, with 5 bases spanning the gap. Germline loops: CDR1 MNHEY, CDR2 SVGAGI. The CDR3 DNA reads as TGTGCCAGCAGTTACTCGAGCCTGAACACTGAAGCTTTCTTT. This gives the protein CASSYSSLNTEAFF.

In DNA, the CDR3 is TGTGCCAGCAGCTCGGGACCGAGGCCTTCCGGGGAGCTGTTTTTT. Translation gives CASSSGPRPSGELFF. The V call is TRBV5-6, the J call TRBJ2-2; D is possibly TRBD1 or TRBD2 (5 bases each). V lost 3 bases, J lost 6 bases, and 15 bases lay in between. The CDR3 is 15 amino acids. Germline V gives CDR1 SGHDT, CDR2 YYEEEE.

The chain has TRBV18 and TRBJ1-1; D gene ambiguous. V lost 0 bases, J lost 6 bases, and 11 bases lay in between. Germline V gene data show CDR1 as KGHSH and CDR2 as LQKENI. The CDR3 is 14 amino acids. DNA for the CDR3: TGTGCCAGCTCACCACCGACGGGAGCGGCTGAAGCTTTCTTT. It is translated as CASSPPTGAAEAFF.

The CDR3 reads CASSYPRGAPLGQYF. In DNA form, the CDR3 reads TGTGCCAGCAGTTACCCCCGGGGGGCCCCCCTGGGGCAGTATTTT. This chain uses TRBV6-6 with TRBJ2-3; D might be TRBD2 (7 bases). V gave up 2 bases and J gave up 11 bases, with 20 bases separating them. In germline, CDR1 is MNHNY, CDR2 SVGAGI (reference sequence). The CDR3 has 15 amino acids.

The V gene is TRBV5-1, the J gene TRBJ1-1; a weak D match, TRBD1 (5 bases). CDR1 SGHRS and CDR2 YFSETQ come from the germline V gene. This CDR3 is built from 15 residues. The V end was cut by 0 bases, the J end by 5 bases, with 14 bases between. For the CDR3, the DNA is TGCGCCAGCAGCTTGGAGCAGGGCGGAAGAACTGAAGCTTTCTTT. Amino acid sequence: CASSLEQGGRTEAFF.

The rearrangement links TRBV3-1 (or the pseudogene TRBV3-2) to TRBJ1-1; the match to TRBD1 covers 8 bases. The CDR3 sequence is 14 residues long. Germline CDR1 reads LGHDT; CDR2 reads YNNKEL (reference sequence). The V gene end was trimmed by 8 bases and the J gene end by 6 bases; junction bases not matched to a gene: 11. CDR3 residues: CASGMTGESAEAFF. The DNA for the CDR3 is TGTGCCAGCGGGATGACAGGGGAGAGCGCTGAAGCTTTCTTT.

The genes are TRBV5-5 and TRBJ2-5, with 10 nucleotides matching TRBD2. Trimming at V came to 4 bases and at J to 1 base, leaving 1 base not matched to a gene. This CDR3 is 14 amino acids long. Germline V gives CDR1 SGHKS, CDR2 YYEKEE (reference sequence). CDR3 region: CASSLAGAQETQYF. The CDR3 region has the DNA TGTGCCAGCAGCCTAGCGGGGGCCCAAGAGACCCAGTACTTC.

This clone was recorded at least ten times. The chain combines TRBV28 with TRBJ1-2; possible D gene TRBD1, 6 bases. V shed 1 base and J shed 3 bases, with 9 bases lying between them. Germline lookup yields CDR1 MDHEN and CDR2 SYDVKM. The CDR3 length is 14 residues. This chain's CDR3 is CASSLYWTDYGYTF. For the CDR3, the DNA is TGTGCCAGCAGTTTATATTGGACAGACTATGGCTACACCTTC.

The chain carries TRBV6-1 and TRBJ2-5; possibly TRBD2 for D (5 bases). In germline, CDR1 is MNHNS, CDR2 SASEGT. Between the trimmed V and J ends, which lost 4 bases and 2 bases, there was a span of 17 bases. This CDR3 comprises 16 residues. DNA of the CDR3: TGTGCCAGCAGTGGTATTCCTCGGGGTGGTCAAGAGACCCAGTACTTC. It specifies CASSGIPRGGQETQYF.

The chain has TRBV5-4 and TRBJ2-6; possible D gene TRBD1, 5 bases. Germline V gene lookup returns CDR1 SGHNT and CDR2 YYREEE (reference sequence). This CDR3 region has 14 residues. Trimming removed 2 bases from V and 4 bases from J, with 7 bases in between. The CDR3 nucleotides are TGTGCCAGCAGCTTAGGGGCCGGGGCCAACGTCCTGACTTTC. Its translation is CASSLGAGANVLTF.

The V gene is TRBV7-2, the J gene TRBJ1-5, with D unresolved. Trimming took off 8 bases at V and 0 bases at J, with 8 bases between the two ends. Germline-derived CDR1 and CDR2 are SGHTA and FQGNSA. The CDR3 is made up of 13 amino acids. In nucleotides, the CDR3 is TGTGCCAGCGGCCGGTATAGCAATCAGCCCCAGCATTTT. It encodes CASGRYSNQPQHF.

V usage is TRBV5-1 and J usage is TRBJ1-6; no firm D call. V gave up 5 bases and J gave up 6 bases, with 15 bases separating them. Germline V gene sequence: CDR1 SGHRS, CDR2 YFSETQ. The CDR3 is made up of 15 amino acids. As DNA, the CDR3 is TGCGCCAGCAGTAGGGTCGGGGATACTAATTCACCCCTCCACTTT. Its protein product is CASSRVGDTNSPLHF.

The CDR3 coding sequence is TGTGCCAGCAGGATGGGGTTCTCTGGAAACACCATATATTTT. Protein sequence: CASRMGFSGNTIYF. V usage is TRBV28 and J usage is TRBJ1-3, with D unresolved. The CDR3 covers 14 residues. Germline loops: CDR1 MDHEN, CDR2 SYDVKM. V was pared by 6 bases and J by 0 bases, with 9 bases between. Looking up the rest from reference TRBV28 and TRBJ1-3 gives the full variable domain: DVKVTQSSRYLVKRTGEKVFLECVQDMDHENMFWYRQDPGLGLRLIYFSYDVKMKEKGDIPEGYSVSREKKERFSLILESASTNQTSMYLCASRMGFSGNTIYFGEGSWLTVV.

The chain combines TRBV12-3 or TRBV12-4 with TRBJ2-2; D not certain. The CDR3 has 13 residues. V gave up 3 bases and J gave up 3 bases, with 5 bases separating them. CDR3 protein: CASSFWDTGELFF. The CDR3 nucleotides read TGTGCCAGCAGTTTTTGGGACACCGGGGAGCTGTTTTTT.

V gene TRBV4-2 combines with J gene TRBJ2-3, with 7 bases identical to TRBD1. The junction had 12 bases not matched to a gene; V was cut back by 6 bases and J by 6 bases. Per germline, CDR1 LGHNA and CDR2 YNFKEQ. The CDR3 loop spans 15 amino acids. The CDR3: CASSFGQGDTDTQYF. CDR3 in DNA: TGTGCCAGCAGTTTTGGGCAGGGGGACACCGATACGCAGTATTTT.

In nucleotides, the CDR3 is TGTGCCAGCAGTTACTCGAGGGGAACTGGAAACACCATATATTTT. Amino acids: CASSYSRGTGNTIYF. The V gene is TRBV6-5, the J gene TRBJ1-3; D perhaps matches TRBD1 (5 bases). The germline V and J ends were trimmed by 0 bases and 2 bases, with 8 bases remaining between them. Germline loops: CDR1 MNHEY, CDR2 SVGAGI. The CDR3 runs to 15 residues.

The count of this clone is one. V is TRBV15 and J is TRBJ1-5; possible D gene TRBD1, 5 bases. The CDR3 has 15 amino acids. Trimming removed 0 bases from V and 6 bases from J, with 12 bases in between. The germline V gene encodes CDR1 LNHNV and CDR2 YYDKDF (reference sequence). CDR3 DNA: TGTGCCACCAGCAGAGATCAGGGTTGGAGTCAGCCCCAGCATTTT. Its translation: CATSRDQGWSQPQHF.

The chain has TRBV4-2 and TRBJ1-3; D is unresolved. This CDR3 is built from 17 residues. V was cut by 1 base and J by 0 bases, with 13 bases left in between. In germline, CDR1 is LGHNA, CDR2 YNFKEQ. This CDR3 is CASSQVWRSSSGNTIYF. CDR3 bases: TGTGCCAGCAGCCAAGTTTGGAGATCGAGCTCTGGAAACACCATATATTTT.

The J gene is TRBJ2-2, the V gene TRBV5-4; D is unresolved. The CDR3 sequence is 17 residues long. Trimming left V 0 bases short and J 0 bases short, with 12 bases between. Germline V gene sequence: CDR1 SGHNT, CDR2 YYREEE (reference sequence). DNA for the CDR3: TGTGCCAGCAGCTTGGATGGCTCCCGCGCGAACACCGGGGAGCTGTTTTTT. Amino acids: CASSLDGSRANTGELFF.

The J gene is TRBJ2-2, the V gene TRBV7-9; a weak D match, TRBD2 (6 bases). Trimming shortened V by 4 bases and J by 1 base, and 10 bases separated the two germline ends. Germline V CDR1 and CDR2: SEHNR, FQNEAQ (reference sequence). This CDR3 is built from 15 residues. This CDR3 reads CASSYLGGNTGELFF. The DNA of the CDR3 is TGTGCCAGCAGCTACCTGGGGGGGAACACCGGGGAGCTGTTTTTT. The full variable domain, rest sourced from reference TRBV7-9 and TRBJ2-2, is DTGVSQNPRHKITKRGQNVTFRCDPISEHNRLYWYRQTLGQGPEFLTYFQNEAQLEKSRLLSDRFSAERPKGSFSTLEIQRTEQGDSAMYLCASSYLGGNTGELFFGEGSRLTVL.

The chain couples TRBV28 to TRBJ1-5; the D is unclear. The germline gives CDR1 MDHEN, CDR2 SYDVKM. There are 12 residues in the CDR3. The V end was cut by 2 bases, the J end by 9 bases, with 8 bases between. CDR3 residues: CASSLIWGPQHF. The CDR3 DNA sequence: TGTGCCAGCAGTTTAATCTGGGGGCCCCAGCATTTT.

The rearrangement links TRBV28 to TRBJ2-7; D is perhaps TRBD1 or TRBD2 (6 bases each). Deletions cut 7 bases from V and 0 bases from J, with 19 bases between. The length of the CDR3 is 16 residues. Germline V gene lookup returns CDR1 MDHEN and CDR2 SYDVKM. CDR3 protein: CASISGGSSSSYEQYF. Written as DNA, the CDR3 is TGTGCCAGCATTTCCGGGGGCTCATCAAGCTCCTACGAGCAGTACTTC.

This chain links TRBV3-1 (or the pseudogene TRBV3-2) with TRBJ1-1, with unresolved D. CDR1 LGHDT and CDR2 YNNKEL come from the germline V gene (reference sequence). This CDR3 contains 14 residues. Trimming cost V 3 bases and J 2 bases, with 10 bases left between them. The CDR3: CASSHGTGNTEAFF. The CDR3 DNA reads TGTGCCAGCAGCCATGGCACGGGCAACACTGAAGCTTTCTTT.